Presented here are 23 T cell receptor beta chains from one specimen sequenced in a study of CDR3 diversity in severe acne. TCRdb re-derived calls from the PCR reads in MiXCR, one entry per CDR3 protein. In the table there are 65,000 to 95,000 distinct CDR3 sequences, under 60% of which are singletons. The specimen was blood. These receptors originate from a male donor in good health, without acne.

The rearrangement uses TRBV3-1 and TRBJ2-5, with D maybe TRBD1 (6 bases). The germline gives CDR1 LGHDT, CDR2 YNNKEL (reference sequence). V was pared by 5 bases and J by 4 bases, with 14 bases between. The CDR3 sequence is 14 residues long. The CDR3 DNA sequence: TGTGCCAGCAGCTCCTATACGACAGGAGAGACCCAGTACTTC. Its translation: CASSSYTTGETQYF.

This clonotype was picked up one time. The chain carries TRBV6-5 and TRBJ1-2; no clear D gene. The CDR3 sequence is 15 residues long. Germline V gene lookup returns CDR1 MNHEY and CDR2 SVGAGI. Trimming removed 0 bases at V and 1 base at J, with 9 bases between. The CDR3 nucleotides are TGTGCCAGCAGTTACTCGGTCCAGAATAACTATGGCTACACCTTC. It yields the protein CASSYSVQNNYGYTF.

The rearrangement links TRBV25-1 to TRBJ2-1, with 8 positions matching TRBD2. The germline CDR1 and CDR2 sequences are MGHDK and SYGVNS. Losses at the gene ends were 4 bases for V and 9 bases for J; bases not matched to a gene: 8. CDR3 length equals 14 residues. CDR3 amino acids: CASSGQASGSEQFF. For the CDR3, the DNA is TGTGCCAGCAGTGGCCAGGCTAGCGGGTCTGAGCAGTTCTTC.

For this clonotype: A junction end diverges from the germline sequence, so it may reflect a read error. The CDR3: CSATPLTEASF. The CDR3 DNA is TGCAGCGCAACTCCACTCACTGAAGCTTCCTTT. V is TRBV29-1 and J is TRBJ1-1; no clear D gene. This CDR3 spans 11 amino acids. Germline lookup yields CDR1 SQVTM and CDR2 ANQGSEA.

This clonotype was counted a single time. At one end, the junction sequence differs from germline, possibly due to a read error. The V gene is TRBV15, the J gene TRBJ1-1; D not resolved. The CDR3 consists of 14 residues. Germline V lookup: CDR1 LNHNV, CDR2 YYDKDF (reference sequence). CDR3 coding DNA: TGTGCCAGCAACAGAAAGGCGCAAACCAATGACTATTTCTTC. Its protein is CASNRKAQTNDYFF.

The CDR3, as DNA: TGTGCCAGCAGCTGGTGGACTAGCGGCTCCTACAATGAGCAGTTCTTC. Translating gives CASSWWTSGSYNEQFF. The chain employs TRBV5-4 and TRBJ2-1; 10 bases are a match to TRBD2. From germline, CDR1 is SGHNT and CDR2 YYREEE (reference sequence). This CDR3 is 16 amino acids long. V lost 3 bases and J lost 0; bases outside the gene matches: 3.

This clonotype appeared a few times. V usage is TRBV2 and J usage is TRBJ2-7; 9 bases are a match to TRBD1. The CDR3 has 19 residues. After removal of 0 bases from V and 0 bases from J, the junction contained 12 bases not matched to a gene. Germline assignment: CDR1 SNHLY and CDR2 FYNNEI. The CDR3 DNA sequence: TGTGCCAGCAGTGAAGCCGGGACAGGGAAGGATAGCATCTCCTACGAGCAGTACTTC. Protein: CASSEAGTGKDSISYEQYF.

This clonotype came up many times. The rearrangement joins TRBV5-1 to TRBJ1-2; D might be TRBD1 (6 bases). The CDR3 consists of 15 residues. Germline V gives CDR1 SGHRS, CDR2 YFSETQ. With 2 bases removed from V and 2 bases from J, the gap between germline ends came to 13 bases. The CDR3 DNA reads as TGCGCCAGCAGCTTAGGGGGTAACCTCAACTATGGCTACACCTTC. Translated: CASSLGGNLNYGYTF.

This clonotype was observed a few times. This chain links TRBV10-3 with TRBJ2-7; D may be TRBD2 (5 bases). The V gene lost 2 bases and the J gene lost 4 bases, with 12 bases spanning the gap. This CDR3 region has 14 residues. Germline CDR1 is ENHRY and CDR2 is SYGVKD. The CDR3 DNA sequence: TGTGCCATCAGTGAGATTAGCGAGAGATACGAGCAGTACTTC. Protein product: CAISEISERYEQYF.

This clonotype was observed a handful of times. The CDR3 carries no conserved terminal phenylalanine or tryptophan, so it likely arises from a read error. The DNA is left out, because the CDR3 cannot be placed on it with certainty; the CDR3 is given as TCRdb lists it. This chain connects TRBV27 to TRBJ2-2. Germline V CDR1 and CDR2: MNHEY, SMNVEV (reference sequence). The CDR3 is 8 amino acids in total, end residues counted. The CDR3 protein is CASSFHGR.

Notes on this clonotype: No DNA is shown, since the ends of the CDR3 on it are uncertain; the CDR3 is the one TCRdb lists. V and J are TRBV5-4 and TRBJ2-1; TRBD2, the table's D call, was not compared with the DNA. Germline CDR1 and CDR2: SGHNT and YYREEE (reference sequence). Inclusive of both ends, the CDR3 amounts to 23 amino acids. The CDR3 loop reads CASSFYICSARGTEDFRRNEQFF.

This chain links TRBV7-2 with TRBJ2-2; TRBD2 agrees at 10 bases. There are 18 residues in the CDR3. V dropped 5 bases and J dropped 5; count of bases not matched to a gene: 14. Germline V lookup: CDR1 SGHTA, CDR2 FQGNSA. Here the CDR3 DNA reads TGTGCCAGCAGCCCTAGCCGCCTAGCGGGAGTAGAAACCGGGGAGCTGTTTTTT. It is translated as CASSPSRLAGVETGELFF.

The CDR3 here is CASSPGEKLFF. In nucleotides, the CDR3 is TGTGCCAGCAGTCCCGGCGAAAAACTGTTTTTT. The chain recombines TRBV28 with TRBJ1-4, with D unresolved. The CDR3 has 11 residues. Germline CDR1 is MDHEN and CDR2 is SYDVKM. The germline V and J ends were trimmed by 5 bases and 8 bases, with 6 bases remaining between them.

The J gene is TRBJ1-5, the V gene TRBV6-5, with D perhaps matching TRBD1 (5 bases). Germline V lookup: CDR1 MNHEY, CDR2 SVGAGI. The length of the CDR3 is 12 residues. V lost 6 bases and J 8 bases, leaving 11 bases between the germline ends. CDR3 residues: CASSRGGEPQHF. The CDR3 coding sequence is TGTGCCAGCAGCCGGGGCGGCGAGCCCCAGCATTTT.

Within the sample, this clonotype is medium-sized. The chain joins TRBV20-1 to TRBJ2-7; 8 nucleotides align to TRBD1. Trimming at V came to 4 bases and at J to 2 bases, leaving 7 bases not matched to a gene. Germline CDR1 reads DFQATT; CDR2 reads SNEGSKA (reference sequence). The CDR3 loop spans 14 amino acids. In nucleotides, the CDR3 is TGCAGTGCTACCTGGACAGGGTCCACCTACGAGCAGTACTTC. Translation gives CSATWTGSTYEQYF.

This clonotype showed up just a few times. The genes are TRBV5-6 and TRBJ2-1, with 9 bases fitting TRBD1. J was trimmed by 3 bases and V by 2 bases; bases with no gene match: 6. Germline assignment: CDR1 SGHDT and CDR2 YYEEEE. The CDR3 runs to 16 residues. CDR3 residues: CASSFGDRAFYNEQFF. CDR3 nucleotide sequence: TGTGCCAGCAGCTTTGGGGACAGGGCTTTCTACAATGAGCAGTTCTTC.

This clonotype was counted many times. The chain carries TRBV20-1 and TRBJ1-6, with 7 nucleotides matching TRBD1. The CDR3 is made up of 15 amino acids. After removal of 6 bases from V and 0 bases from J, the junction contained 5 bases not matched to a gene. Germline V gene sequence: CDR1 DFQATT, CDR2 SNEGSKA (reference sequence). The CDR3, as DNA: TGCAGTGCCCGACAGGGAGGCTCCTATAATTCACCCCTCCACTTT. It encodes CSARQGGSYNSPLHF.

V gene TRBV27 combines with J gene TRBJ1-6, with D unresolved. The germline gives CDR1 MNHEY, CDR2 SMNVEV (reference sequence). Trimming pared 2 bases from V and 5 bases from J, leaving 7 bases between. This CDR3 is built from 14 residues. This CDR3 is CASSLGRNNSPLHF. DNA for the CDR3: TGTGCCAGCAGTTTAGGCAGGAATAATTCACCCCTCCACTTT.

In this sample, this clonotype is medium-sized. The rearrangement joins TRBV20-1 to TRBJ2-7; TRBD1 matches at 8 bases. CDR3 size: 10 residues. With V trimmed by 6 bases and J by 9 bases, 4 bases remained unmatched. Germline assignment: CDR1 DFQATT and CDR2 SNEGSKA (reference sequence). The CDR3 loop reads CSAKGTGQYF. The DNA for the CDR3 is TGCAGTGCCAAAGGGACAGGGCAGTACTTC.

The chain links TRBV24-1 to TRBJ2-1; D is possibly TRBD1 or TRBD2 (5 bases each). Germline-derived CDR1 and CDR2 are KGHDR and SFDVKD. The CDR3 loop spans 16 amino acids. V was pared by 5 bases and J by 5 bases, with 18 bases between. The CDR3 DNA follows: TGTGCCACCAGTGCTGAGGGGACCGGACGAGACAATGAGCAGTTCTTC. Its translation is CATSAEGTGRDNEQFF.

The rearrangement uses TRBV29-1 and TRBJ2-2; 7 nucleotides match TRBD2. This CDR3 is 15 amino acids long. Germline CDR1 SQVTM, CDR2 ANQGSEA. V lost 3 bases, J lost 8 bases, and 12 bases stayed unmatched. Here the CDR3 reads CSVDGAGAISGELFF. CDR3 bases: TGCAGCGTTGATGGGGCGGGAGCGATCTCGGGGGAGCTGTTTTTT.

Many counts were recorded for this clonotype. The V and J genes are TRBV4-2 and TRBJ2-1, with 7 bases identical to TRBD2. Germline V gene data show CDR1 as LGHNA and CDR2 as YNFKEQ. With V trimmed by 3 bases and J by 4 bases, 15 bases remained unmatched. The CDR3 is 18 amino acids. The CDR3 DNA follows: TGTGCCAGCAGCCATCTCGCTAGCGGCGGGACGATTTACAATGAGCAGTTCTTC. Translated: CASSHLASGGTIYNEQFF.

V is TRBV20-1 and J is TRBJ2-7; D not certain. Germline V gives CDR1 DFQATT, CDR2 SNEGSKA (reference sequence). The CDR3 is made up of 11 amino acids. The germline V and J ends were trimmed by 3 bases and 7 bases, with 10 bases remaining between them. The CDR3 sequence: CSASAAKEQYF. The DNA of the CDR3 is TGCAGTGCTAGCGCAGCGAAAGAGCAGTACTTC.